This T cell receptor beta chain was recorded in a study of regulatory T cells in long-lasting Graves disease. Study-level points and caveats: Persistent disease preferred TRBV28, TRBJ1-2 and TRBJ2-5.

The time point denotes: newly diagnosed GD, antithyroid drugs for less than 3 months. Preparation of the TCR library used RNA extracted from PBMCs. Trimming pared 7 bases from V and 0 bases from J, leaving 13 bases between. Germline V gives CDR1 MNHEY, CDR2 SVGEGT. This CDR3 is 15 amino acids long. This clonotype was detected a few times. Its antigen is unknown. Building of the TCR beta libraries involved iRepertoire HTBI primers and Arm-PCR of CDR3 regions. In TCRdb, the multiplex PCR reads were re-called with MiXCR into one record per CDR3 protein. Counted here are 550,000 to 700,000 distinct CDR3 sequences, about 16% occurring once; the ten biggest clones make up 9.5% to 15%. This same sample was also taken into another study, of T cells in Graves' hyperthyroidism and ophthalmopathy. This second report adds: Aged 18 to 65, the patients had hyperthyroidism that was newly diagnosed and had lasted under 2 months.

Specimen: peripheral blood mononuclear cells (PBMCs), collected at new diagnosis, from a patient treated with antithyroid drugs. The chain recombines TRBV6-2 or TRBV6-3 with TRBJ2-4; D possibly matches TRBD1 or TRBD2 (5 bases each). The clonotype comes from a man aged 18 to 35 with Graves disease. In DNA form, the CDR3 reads TGTGCCAGCACCCTAATGGGGGTAGCCAAAAACATTCAGTACTTC. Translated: CASTLMGVAKNIQYF.